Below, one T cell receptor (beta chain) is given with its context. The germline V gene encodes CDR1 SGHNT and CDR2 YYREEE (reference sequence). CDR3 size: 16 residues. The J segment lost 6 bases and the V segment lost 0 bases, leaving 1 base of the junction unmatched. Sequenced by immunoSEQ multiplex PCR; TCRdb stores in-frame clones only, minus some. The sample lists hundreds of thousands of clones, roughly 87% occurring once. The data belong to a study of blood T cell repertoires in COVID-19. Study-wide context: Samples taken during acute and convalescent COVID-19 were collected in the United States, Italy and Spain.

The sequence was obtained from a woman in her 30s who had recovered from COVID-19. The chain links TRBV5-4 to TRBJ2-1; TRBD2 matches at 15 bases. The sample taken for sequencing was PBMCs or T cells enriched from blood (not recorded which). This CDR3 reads CASSLAGLAGGNEQFF. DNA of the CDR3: TGTGCCAGCAGCTTGGCGGGACTAGCGGGAGGCAATGAGCAGTTCTTC.